The entry that follows covers one T cell receptor beta chain sequence. Which antigen it targets is not known. One base away there is no much larger clone; base qualities are not given. The CDR3 goes from the cysteine to the phenylalanine over 15 residues. CDR3 DNA is the only sequence kept; it has 45 bases, read in frame from the first base. V trim: 4 bases; J trim: 5 bases; unmatched bases: 9. The CDR1 and CDR2 encoded by the germline V gene (reference sequence) are PRHDT and FYEKMQ. TCRbeta CDR3 regions were amplified from genomic DNA using the immunoSEQ Assay, a bias-controlled multiplex PCR. The original methods were these. Within the assay, amplification of reference gene primers was used to estimate how many nucleated cells each sample contained. To quantify the absolute abundance of each unique TCRbeta CDR3 rearrangement, sequence reads were collapsed and filtered. For each sample, productive Simpson clonality was calculated as the square root of Simpson's diversity index over productive rearrangements. This immuneACCESS table, as held by TCRdb, lists in-frame sequences with V and J called but not all clones. Of the missing ones, under half trace to an unresolved V gene in checked studies; the others have no known cause. For V, J and clone size, that table is used; D and trimming come from the DNA. Counted in this sample were under 65,000 clones; about 90% of them appeared once. The ten largest clones add up to roughly 4.6% of the sample.

This record belongs to a study of blood T cell repertoires in COVID-19 (dated by TCRdb to about 2020). For the study in its entirety: Samples covering the acute and convalescent phases of COVID-19 were provided by collaborators in the United States, Italy and Spain. The samples were drawn from two sources: the first 160 participants of the ongoing ImmuneRACE study, and 1,000 to 1,500 subjects contributed by 6 global collaborators. The material from the prospective study consisted of cDNA or gDNA derived from T cells, B-cell-depleted T cells, or PBMCs. Where HLA class I and class II types were available, the types were taken from metadata supplied by the sample provider, not from assay-based typing. Sample metadata almost always included a de-identified subject ID, COVID-19 status, age in years and sex. Deeply sampled blood TCRbeta repertoires from subjects exposed to, actively infected with, or recovered from COVID-19 were included in the dataset. A freely available public database, intended as a resource for researchers studying the immune response to SARS-CoV-2, is where the repertoires were released.

Study-level results and caveats: The amount of clinical and demographic metadata varied by source and participant and was provided uncurated.

Whole blood was collected in K2EDTA tubes by collaborating institutions according to the institutions' own protocols. For TCRbeta analysis, collaborator samples were shipped as frozen whole blood, as isolated PBMCs, or as DNA extracted from either sample type. The sequencing sample was made of peripheral blood. The TCR originated in a man at least 80 years old in a cohort sampled during active COVID-19. The sequence links TRBV13 to TRBJ2-7; 9 bases in the junction line up with TRBD1. The CDR3 region reads CASSSSGTGSDEQYF. The DNA reads TGTGCCAGCAGCTCCTCCGGGACAGGGAGCGACGAGCAGTACTTC.